The 32 T cell receptor beta chains in this list originate from one sample, sequenced in a study of human T cells and chemical hapten exposure. Described time point: patch test 1, 2 weeks after DPC sensitization. Regarding treatment: therapeutic diphenylcyclopropenone sensitization with weekly scalp DPC. In TCRdb, the RACE reads were re-called with MiXCR into one record per CDR3 protein. The data show about 120,000 distinct CDR3 sequences, with roughly an eighth seen just once and roughly 0.92% held by the top ten. Material: whole blood, obtained in connection with sensitization to the hapten diphenylcyclopropenone (DPC). All receptors come from a man aged 18 to 29 with alopecia areata. Some clones in this sample may be carry-over from other donors' samples.

The sample holds a few counts of this clonotype. V usage is TRBV6-2 or TRBV6-3 and J usage is TRBJ2-6; D gene unclear. CDR3 length: 14 amino acids. With 5 bases removed from V and 4 bases from J, the gap between germline ends came to 9 bases. The germline V gene encodes CDR1 MNHEY and CDR2 SVGEGT. Written as DNA, the CDR3 is TGTGCCAGCAGTCTGTTACTGGGGGCCAACGTCCTGACTTTC. Its protein product is CASSLLLGANVLTF.

A few counts support this clonotype. The chain carries TRBV16 and TRBJ1-2; possible D gene TRBD1, 5 bases. V lost 0 bases and J 6 bases, leaving 20 bases between the germline ends. CDR1 and CDR2 (germline): KGHSY, FQNENV. The CDR3 is 17 residues long. The DNA for the CDR3 is TGTGCCAGCAGCCAATCGTCAGACAGCCCCCGGATCGATGGCTACACCTTC. Translating it yields CASSQSSDSPRIDGYTF.

The chain couples TRBV18 to TRBJ2-7, with D perhaps given as TRBD1 or TRBD2 (5 bases each). The CDR3 is 14 residues long. CDR1 is KGHSH, CDR2 LQKENI, per germline. V lost 1 base to trimming and J lost 3 bases, with 10 bases between them. The CDR3 region is CASSPLRGDYEQYF. CDR3 in DNA: TGTGCCAGCTCACCACTCAGAGGGGACTACGAGCAGTACTTC. Supplemented by reference TRBV18 and TRBJ2-7, the full variable domain reads NAGVMQNPRHLVRRRGQEARLRCSPMKGHSHVYWYRQLPEEGLKFMVYLQKENIIDESGMPKERFSAEFPKEGPSILRIQQVVRGDSAAYFCASSPLRGDYEQYFGPGTRLTVT.

This clonotype was seen repeatedly, ten times or more. The V and J genes are TRBV6-1 and TRBJ2-3; no firm D call. Germline assignment: CDR1 MNHNS and CDR2 SASEGT. Trimming removed 2 bases from V and 10 bases from J, with 10 bases in between. The CDR3 is 12 residues long. The CDR3 is CASSERALPQYF. CDR3 nucleotides: TGTGCCAGCAGTGAACGAGCGCTTCCGCAGTATTTT.

The chain carries TRBV3-1 and TRBJ1-4; D gene uncertain. CDR3 length equals 14 residues. Germline V lookup: CDR1 LGHDT, CDR2 YNNKEL (reference sequence). Trimming took off 0 bases at V and 0 bases at J, with 2 bases between the two ends. The CDR3 nucleotides are TGTGCCAGCAGCCAAGACACAACTAATGAAAAACTGTTTTTT. This sequence encodes CASSQDTTNEKLFF. Supplemented by reference TRBV3-1 and TRBJ1-4, the full variable domain reads DTAVSQTPKYLVTQMGNDKSIKCEQNLGHDTMYWYKQDSKKFLKIMFSYNNKELIINETVPNRFSPKSPDKAHLNLHINSLELGDSAVYFCASSQDTTNEKLFFGSGTQLSVL.

The chain recombines TRBV4-1 with TRBJ2-4; D unresolved. In germline, CDR1 is MGHRA, CDR2 YSYEKL. This CDR3 is built from 14 residues. V shed 2 bases and J shed 0 bases, with 5 bases lying between them. Written as DNA, the CDR3 is TGCGCCAGCAGCCAACCAGTAGCCAAAAACATTCAGTACTTC. It is translated as CASSQPVAKNIQYF.

A few counts support this clonotype. The gene calls are TRBV11-2 and TRBJ2-1, with 8 positions matching TRBD2. V shed 2 bases, J shed 4 bases, and the junction held 7 bases outside the gene matches. CDR1 is SGHAT and CDR2 is FQNNGV in the germline V gene. This CDR3 has 16 residues. CDR3 sequence (DNA): TGTGCCAGCAGCTTAATATTCGGGGGGGCTTACAATGAGCAGTTCTTC. Translating gives CASSLIFGGAYNEQFF. The variable domain in full, completed from reference TRBV11-2 and TRBJ2-1, reads EAGVAQSPRYKIIEKRQSVAFWCNPISGHATLYWYQQILGQGPKLLIQFQNNGVVDDSQLPKDRFSAERLKGVDSTLKIQPAKLEDSAVYLCASSLIFGGAYNEQFFGPGTRLTVL.

The chain uses TRBV19 and TRBJ2-1; the D gene is possibly TRBD1 (7 bases). Germline loops: CDR1 LNHDA, CDR2 SQIVND (reference sequence). V lost 1 base to trimming and J lost 8 bases, with 33 bases between them. The CDR3 is 21 residues long. The DNA for the CDR3 is TGTGCCAGTAGTATAGCCTTCGGAGGGGGCACTTCTCTTGAAGACCTGGATGAGCAGTTCTTC. As protein: CASSIAFGGGTSLEDLDEQFF. The full variable domain, rest sourced from reference TRBV19 and TRBJ2-1, is DGGITQSPKYLFRKEGQNVTLSCEQNLNHDAMYWYRQDPGQGLRLIYYSQIVNDFQKGDIAEGYSVSREKKESFPLTVTSAQKNPTAFYLCASSIAFGGGTSLEDLDEQFFGPGTRLTVL.

This clonotype occurred once. This chain links TRBV7-9 with TRBJ2-3; D remains unclear. V lost 5 bases, J lost 5 bases, and 20 bases lay in between. CDR3 size: 16 residues. Germline lookup yields CDR1 SEHNR and CDR2 FQNEAQ (reference sequence). CDR3 nucleotides: TGTGCCAGCAGCCTACTACAGTGGGCGGTTAGAGATACGCAGTATTTT. Amino acid sequence: CASSLLQWAVRDTQYF.

This clonotype was observed a few times. The chain employs TRBV6-6 and TRBJ2-1; D possibly corresponds to TRBD2 (5 bases). Trimming took off 6 bases at V and 9 bases at J, with 27 bases between the two ends. The CDR3 length is 17 residues. In germline, CDR1 is MNHNY, CDR2 SVGAGI (reference sequence). CDR3 sequence: CASRSNRGIPRLGEQFF. Here the CDR3 DNA reads TGTGCCAGCAGGAGTAACCGGGGAATCCCTCGCCTCGGTGAGCAGTTCTTC.

In its sample, this clonotype was seen many times. The DNA for the CDR3 is TGTGCCATCAGTAATCGACCTAACAATGAGCAGTTCTTC. Translation: CAISNRPNNEQFF. This chain uses TRBV10-3 with TRBJ2-1; D not certain. Germline CDR1 is ENHRY and CDR2 is SYGVKD. CDR3 length: 13 residues. With 5 bases removed from V and 5 bases from J, the gap between germline ends came to 10 bases.

This clonotype was found a few times. The chain links TRBV5-6 to TRBJ2-3; no clear D. The CDR3 is made up of 13 amino acids. CDR1 is SGHDT, CDR2 YYEEEE, per germline. Trimming pared 4 bases from V and 4 bases from J, leaving 10 bases between. DNA for the CDR3: TGTGCCAGCAGCCCCCTGCCGTCAGATACGCAGTATTTT. The encoded protein is CASSPLPSDTQYF.

This clonotype turned up a few times. The V gene is TRBV27, the J gene TRBJ2-1; 9 bases align to TRBD2. With 3 bases clipped from V and 8 bases from J, the junction kept 8 bases outside the gene matches. Germline loops: CDR1 MNHEY, CDR2 SMNVEV (reference sequence). CDR3 length: 15 amino acids. For the CDR3, the DNA is TGTGCCAGCAGTTTGCGGGCGGGGGGGTCCCATGAGCAGTTCTTC. Protein: CASSLRAGGSHEQFF.

The genes are TRBV2 and TRBJ1-4, with a possible D match to TRBD1 (5 bases). The CDR3 has 12 residues. Germline CDR1 is SNHLY and CDR2 is FYNNEI. Trimming removed 6 bases at V and 6 bases at J, with 8 bases between. In DNA, the CDR3 is TGTGCCAGCAGGGGGGGACATGAAAAACTGTTTTTT. This translates into CASRGGHEKLFF.

This clonotype has a handful of counts. The V and J genes are TRBV7-9 and TRBJ2-7; no definite D call. Germline V gene lookup returns CDR1 SEHNR and CDR2 FQNEAQ (reference sequence). Trimming cost V 4 bases and J 2 bases, with 15 bases left between them. The CDR3 has 15 residues. The CDR3 DNA sequence: TGTGCCAGCAGCTCCCCGGATAGAACAACCTACGAGCAGTACTTC. This encodes CASSSPDRTTYEQYF.

This rearrangement joins TRBV3-1 to TRBJ1-2; D remains ambiguous. Trimming cost V 0 bases and J 5 bases, with 13 bases left between them. CDR1 and CDR2 (germline): LGHDT, YNNKEL (reference sequence). This CDR3 has 15 residues. DNA of the CDR3: TGTGCCAGCAGCCAAGATATAGTTCGAGGTTATGGCTACACCTTC. Encoded protein: CASSQDIVRGYGYTF.

CDR3 protein: CASSLYRFRTGHATNEKLFF. The CDR3 nucleotides read TGTGCCAGCAGCTTATATCGCTTTCGGACGGGACATGCAACTAATGAAAAACTGTTTTTT. The gene calls are TRBV7-8 and TRBJ1-4; D possibly corresponds to TRBD1 (6 bases). Germline V gene data show CDR1 as SGHVS and CDR2 as FQNEAQ. Trimming cost V 2 bases and J 0 bases, with 22 bases left between them. This CDR3 is 20 amino acids long.

This clonotype showed up just a few times. This CDR3 reads CASRPLVGVTPGELFF. The CDR3 DNA reads as TGTGCCAGCAGACCTCTTGTTGGAGTTACCCCCGGGGAGCTGTTTTTT. This sequence joins TRBV2 and TRBJ2-2; D not resolved. The V end lost 6 bases, the J end lost 6 bases, and 20 bases lay between the germline ends. Per germline, CDR1 SNHLY and CDR2 FYNNEI. This CDR3 is built from 16 residues.

Of note for this clonotype: This may be a read error, as it is one base from a much larger clone. This chain joins TRBV12-3 or TRBV12-4 and TRBJ2-3, with TRBD2 identical over 7 bases. With 0 bases clipped from V and 1 base from J, the junction kept 4 bases outside the gene matches. The CDR3 has 16 amino acids. The DNA for the CDR3 is TGTGCCAGCAGTTTAGCCAGCGGGGAGGGCACAGATACGCAGTATTTT. As protein: CASSLASGEGTDTQYF.

The sample holds a few counts of this clonotype. This rearrangement joins TRBV4-3 to TRBJ2-1; 13 nucleotides align to TRBD2. V dropped 1 base and J dropped 5; count of bases not matched to a gene: 8. CDR1 and CDR2 from the germline V gene are LGHNA and YSLEER. This CDR3 spans 18 amino acids. The CDR3 bases are TGCGCCAGCAGCCAAGGGCGACTAGCGGGGGGTACTAACAATGAGCAGTTCTTC. It specifies CASSQGRLAGGTNNEQFF.

This chain uses TRBV7-9 with TRBJ1-5; D might be TRBD1 (5 bases). V was cut by 6 bases and J by 3 bases, with 12 bases left in between. CDR1 and CDR2 (germline): SEHNR, FQNEAQ (reference sequence). The CDR3 consists of 14 residues. The CDR3 loop reads CASSSDRHNQPQHF. CDR3 DNA sequence: TGTGCCAGCAGTTCCGACAGACACAATCAGCCCCAGCATTTT.

This clonotype has more than one count but fewer than ten. In nucleotides, the CDR3 is TGTGCCACCAGTGATTCGTCGGGAGCATGGGATACGCAGTATTTT. The encoded protein is CATSDSSGAWDTQYF. V gene TRBV24-1 combines with J gene TRBJ2-3; weak D call: TRBD2 (6 bases). CDR1 and CDR2 from the germline V gene are KGHDR and SFDVKD. This CDR3 has 15 amino acids. V lost 2 bases, J lost 6 bases, and 14 bases lay in between.

This sequence joins TRBV4-3 and TRBJ2-1, with D unclear. Germline CDR1 reads LGHNA; CDR2 reads YSLEER. Trimming took off 3 bases at V and 0 bases at J, with 12 bases between the two ends. There are 16 residues in the CDR3. The DNA for the CDR3 is TGCGCCAGCAGCCAGACGGGCCTTAGCTCCTACAATGAGCAGTTCTTC. Translated: CASSQTGLSSYNEQFF.

The chain couples TRBV7-6 to TRBJ2-7; perhaps TRBD1 as D (5 bases). V gave up 5 bases and J gave up 2 bases, with 13 bases separating them. The germline V gene encodes CDR1 SGHVS and CDR2 FNYEAQ. The CDR3 totals 14 residues. CDR3 sequence reads: CASSPDSLPYEQYF. CDR3 nucleotide sequence: TGTGCCAGCAGCCCCGACAGTCTTCCCTACGAGCAGTACTTC. The entire variable domain, with the rest obtained from reference TRBV7-6 and TRBJ2-7, is as follows: GAGVSQSPRYKVTKRGQDVALRCDPISGHVSLYWYRQALGQGPEFLTYFNYEAQQDKSGLPNDRFSAERPEGSISTLTIQRTEQRDSAMYRCASSPDSLPYEQYFGPGTRLTVT.

This clonotype occurred a few times. The J gene is TRBJ2-5, the V gene TRBV20-1, with D possibly TRBD1 on 6 matching bases. This CDR3 region has 16 residues. CDR1 DFQATT and CDR2 SNEGSKA come from the germline V gene (reference sequence). Trimming cost V 2 bases and J 3 bases, with 19 bases left between them. The CDR3 here is CSARINFGTPKETQYF. In DNA, the CDR3 is TGCAGTGCTAGAATAAATTTCGGGACACCTAAAGAGACCCAGTACTTC.

There are a few counts of this clonotype. The chain joins TRBV6-5 to TRBJ2-5; tentative D call: TRBD2 (6 bases). Germline values: CDR1 MNHEY, CDR2 SVGAGI. Trimming took 0 bases from V and 4 from J, leaving 12 bases between them. This CDR3 contains 15 residues. In DNA, the CDR3 is TGTGCCAGCAGTTACTCGGGCGGGGCGTCAGAGACCCAGTACTTC. Amino acid sequence: CASSYSGGASETQYF.

This clonotype was recorded a few times. The V and J genes are TRBV6-1 and TRBJ1-6, with D tentatively TRBD1 (5 bases). V gave up 5 bases and J gave up 0 bases, with 14 bases separating them. Germline V gene sequence: CDR1 MNHNS, CDR2 SASEGT. This CDR3 spans 17 amino acids. The CDR3 region has the DNA TGTGCCAGCAGTAACCGGGACGCGAGCTCCTATAATTCACCCCTCCACTTT. Amino acids: CASSNRDASSYNSPLHF.

This clonotype was counted a few times. The chain recombines TRBV18 with TRBJ1-1; TRBD1 matches at 8 bases. Looked up from germline, CDR1 is KGHSH and CDR2 is LQKENI. J lost 11 bases, V lost 1 base, and 12 bases had no gene match. This CDR3 is built from 15 residues. CDR3 region: CASSPRMTGEGNAFF. CDR3 DNA sequence: TGTGCCAGCTCACCACGGATGACAGGGGAGGGGAACGCTTTCTTT.

This clonotype showed up many times. The J gene is TRBJ2-1, the V gene TRBV11-2; the match to TRBD2 covers 8 bases. The CDR3 has 14 residues. CDR1 is SGHAT, CDR2 FQNNGV, per germline. J was trimmed by 2 bases and V by 5 bases; bases with no gene match: 2. This CDR3 is CASSLSGAYNEQFF. CDR3 coding DNA: TGTGCCAGCAGCCTTAGCGGGGCCTACAATGAGCAGTTCTTC.

This clonotype was counted between two and nine times. The chain has TRBV5-8 and TRBJ1-1, with 7 positions matching TRBD1. CDR3 size: 13 residues. V gave up 2 bases and J gave up 7 bases; unmatched junction bases: 5. In germline, CDR1 is SGHTS, CDR2 YDEGEE. The CDR3 sequence is CASSFETGNEAFF. CDR3 bases: TGTGCCAGCAGCTTTGAGACAGGGAATGAAGCTTTCTTT.

This clonotype was seen repeatedly, ten times or more. The chain couples TRBV28 to TRBJ2-1, with TRBD2 matching 10 bases. The J segment lost 6 bases and the V segment lost 2 bases, leaving 7 bases of the junction unmatched. The length of the CDR3 is 16 residues. CDR1 MDHEN and CDR2 SYDVKM come from the germline V gene. This CDR3 reads CASSLPRASGGNEQFF. DNA of the CDR3: TGTGCCAGCAGTTTACCTCGGGCTAGCGGGGGCAATGAGCAGTTCTTC. The full variable domain, completed using reference TRBV28 and TRBJ2-1, is DVKVTQSSRYLVKRTGEKVFLECVQDMDHENMFWYRQDPGLGLRLIYFSYDVKMKEKGDIPEGYSVSREKKERFSLILESASTNQTSMYLCASSLPRASGGNEQFFGPGTRLTVL.

This clonotype has a handful of counts. The rearrangement uses TRBV11-2 and TRBJ2-4; D may match TRBD1 or TRBD2 (5 bases each). Germline CDR1 and CDR2: SGHAT and FQNNGV. With 0 bases removed from V and 2 bases from J, the gap between germline ends came to 14 bases. The length of the CDR3 is 17 residues. The CDR3 region is CASSLDLGDLTKNIQYF. CDR3 nucleotide sequence: TGTGCCAGCAGCTTAGATCTGGGGGACCTAACCAAAAACATTCAGTACTTC.